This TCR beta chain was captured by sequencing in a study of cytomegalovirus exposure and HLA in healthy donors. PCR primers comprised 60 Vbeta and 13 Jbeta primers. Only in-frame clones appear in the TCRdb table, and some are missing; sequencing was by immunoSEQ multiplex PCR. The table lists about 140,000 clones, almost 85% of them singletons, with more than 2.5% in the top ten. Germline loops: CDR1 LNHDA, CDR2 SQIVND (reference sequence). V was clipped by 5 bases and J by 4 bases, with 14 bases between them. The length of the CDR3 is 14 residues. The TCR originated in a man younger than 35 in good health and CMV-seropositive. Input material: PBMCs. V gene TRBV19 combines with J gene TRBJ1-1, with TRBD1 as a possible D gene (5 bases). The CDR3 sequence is CASSATQGVTEAFF. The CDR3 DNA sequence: TGTGCCAGTAGTGCAACCCAGGGTGTCACTGAAGCTTTCTTT. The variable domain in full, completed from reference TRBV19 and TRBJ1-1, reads DGGITQSPKYLFRKEGQNVTLSCEQNLNHDAMYWYRQDPGQGLRLIYYSQIVNDFQKGDIAEGYSVSREKKESFPLTVTSAQKNPTAFYLCASSATQGVTEAFFGQGTRLTVV.